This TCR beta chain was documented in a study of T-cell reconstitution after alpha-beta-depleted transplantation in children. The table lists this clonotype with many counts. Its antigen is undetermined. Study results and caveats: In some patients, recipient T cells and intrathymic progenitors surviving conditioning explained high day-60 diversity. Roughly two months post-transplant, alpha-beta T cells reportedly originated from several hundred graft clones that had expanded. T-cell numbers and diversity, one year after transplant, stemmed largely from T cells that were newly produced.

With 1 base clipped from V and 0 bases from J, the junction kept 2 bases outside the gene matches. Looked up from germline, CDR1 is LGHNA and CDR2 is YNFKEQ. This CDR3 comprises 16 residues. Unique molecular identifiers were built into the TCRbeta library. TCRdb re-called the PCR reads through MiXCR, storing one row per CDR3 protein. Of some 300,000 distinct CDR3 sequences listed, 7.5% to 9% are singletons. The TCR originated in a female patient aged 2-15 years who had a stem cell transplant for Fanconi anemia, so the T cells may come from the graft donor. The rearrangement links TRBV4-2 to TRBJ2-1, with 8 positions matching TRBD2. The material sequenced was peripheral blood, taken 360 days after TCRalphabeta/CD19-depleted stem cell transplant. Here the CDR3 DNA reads TGTGCCAGCAGCCAAGGCGGGGGGAGCTCCTACAATGAGCAGTTCTTC. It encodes CASSQGGGSSYNEQFF.